This T cell receptor (beta chain) was captured in a study of preoperative IRX-2 immunotherapy in early breast cancer. The treatment was: preoperative locoregional IRX-2 cytokine immunotherapy. Samples came from a phase Ib trial of preoperative locoregional IRX-2 cytokine immunotherapy. Germline CDR1 is GTSNPN and CDR2 is SVGIG (reference sequence). V gave up 1 base and J gave up 6 bases; unmatched junction bases: 2. The CDR3 is 13 residues long. The method was immunoSEQ multiplex PCR; TCRdb's version includes in-frame clones alone and lacks a portion of them. The table has roughly 24,000 clones, 75% seen once; the top ten hold under 8%.

The material sequenced was lymph node tissue, taken after IRX-2 immunotherapy. The chain joins TRBV30 to TRBJ2-1; 8 bases line up with TRBD2. The TCR sequence derives from a human donor with breast cancer. In DNA form, the CDR3 reads TGTGCCTGGAGTGAGGGGACTAGCAATGAGCAGTTCTTC. Translation gives CAWSEGTSNEQFF.